This T cell receptor (beta chain) was found in a study of regulatory T cells in long-lasting Graves disease. On the study more broadly: Over 5 years of antithyroid drugs plus positive TSH receptor antibodies defined persistent Graves' disease. Notes on the study in general: Sharing of public clonotypes was greater in persistent patients (2,741) than in new patients (about 970). Few sampled subjects may have lowered accuracy.

This CDR3 spans 15 amino acids. CDR1 is SNHLY, CDR2 FYNNEI, per germline. V was shortened by 3 bases and J by 2 bases, with 10 bases between the two germline ends. Note on this clonotype: Its antigen is still unknown.

Through Arm-PCR of CDR3 regions and iRepertoire HTBI primers, TCR beta libraries were built. As handled by the study authors: Throughout the samples, researchers identified about 62 TRBV and more than twelve TRBJ segments. Each CDR3 protein is one row after TCRdb ran MiXCR on the multiplex PCR reads. For this entry, the V and J calls and clone size follow TCRdb and not the study's own pipeline. The table includes 400,000 to 450,000 distinct CDR3 sequences, 23% detected once. Time point specified: persistent/refractory GD, antithyroid drugs over 5 years with positive TRAb. Extracted RNA from PBMCs served as the source of the TCR library.

The chain combines TRBV2 with TRBJ2-2; either TRBD1 or TRBD2 may supply D (6 bases each). The sequences come from peripheral blood mononuclear cells (PBMCs), collected when the disease was refractory, from a patient treated with antithyroid drugs. The TCR sequence derives from a female donor with Graves disease. CDR3 amino acids: CASSEGAGNTGELFF. In DNA, the CDR3 is TGTGCCAGCAGTGAGGGGGCGGGAAACACCGGGGAGCTGTTTTTT.